A single sample gave rise to the 23 T cell receptor beta chains below, sequenced in a study of blood T cell repertoires in COVID-19. Using immunoSEQ multiplex PCR, the repertoire was profiled, and TCRdb retains in-frame clones only, with some absent. Among about 190,000 clones listed, around nine tenths were seen once. The sample taken for sequencing was peripheral blood. Receptor source: a man aged 30 to 39 with acute or convalescent COVID-19.

V and J are TRBV18 and TRBJ1-1; D unresolved. This CDR3 spans 14 amino acids. Germline lookup yields CDR1 KGHSH and CDR2 LQKENI. The ends were cut back, 2 bases at V and 1 base at J, with 8 bases in the middle. The CDR3 DNA reads as TGTGCCAGCTCACCATCAGCGAGGAACACTGAAGCTTTCTTT. Its translation is CASSPSARNTEAFF.

This clone was observed once. The junction departs from the called germline gene at one end, perhaps through a read error. The V and J genes are TRBV7-8 and TRBJ2-7; TRBD1 aligns across 10 bases. CDR1 and CDR2 from the germline V gene are SGHVS and FQNEAQ. CDR3 length equals 14 residues. This CDR3 reads CASSLAGTGDEQYF. In DNA, the CDR3 is TGTGCCAGCAGCCTAGCCGGGACAGGGGACGAGCAGTACTTC. The variable domain in full, with the rest retrieved from reference TRBV7-8 and TRBJ2-7, is GAGVSQSPRYKVAKRGQDVALRCDPISGHVSLFWYQQALGQGPEFLTYFQNEAQLDKSGLPSDRFFAERPEGSVSTLKIQRTQQEDSAVYLCASSLAGTGDEQYFGPGTRLTVT.

This chain joins TRBV28 and TRBJ2-1; D possibly corresponds to TRBD1 (6 bases). CDR1 and CDR2 (germline): MDHEN, SYDVKM. V was cut by 7 bases and J by 3 bases, with 10 bases left in between. There are 13 residues in the CDR3. The CDR3 here is CASKQGRYNEQFF. The DNA for the CDR3 is TGTGCCAGCAAACAGGGACGCTACAATGAGCAGTTCTTC.

J is TRBJ2-7 and V is TRBV5-1; D unresolved. The germline V and J ends were trimmed by 2 bases and 3 bases, with 12 bases remaining between them. Germline values: CDR1 SGHRS, CDR2 YFSETQ. The CDR3 covers 14 residues. This CDR3 is CASSLPGTDYEQYF. CDR3 nucleotides: TGCGCCAGCAGCTTACCAGGCACGGACTACGAGCAGTACTTC. Looking up the rest from reference TRBV5-1 and TRBJ2-7 gives the full variable domain: KAGVTQTPRYLIKTRGQQVTLSCSPISGHRSVSWYQQTPGQGLQFLFEYFSETQRNKGNFPGRFSGRQFSNSRSEMNVSTLELGDSALYLCASSLPGTDYEQYFGPGTRLTVT.

On this clone: The same CDR3 also results from other DNA sequences found in this sample. The chain links TRBV28 to TRBJ2-7, with TRBD2 matching 10 bases. V shed 5 bases and J 2 bases; nucleotides not matched to a gene: 6. The CDR3 is made up of 15 amino acids. Germline V gene sequence: CDR1 MDHEN, CDR2 SYDVKM. CDR3 sequence: CASSTTSGSPYEQYF. The CDR3 bases are TGTGCCAGCAGTACGACTAGCGGGTCCCCCTACGAGCAGTACTTC.

This chain joins TRBV28 and TRBJ2-7; maybe TRBD1 (6 bases). V was trimmed by 8 bases and J by 5 bases, leaving 16 bases between them. CDR1 and CDR2 (germline): MDHEN, SYDVKM. This CDR3 contains 13 residues. Here the CDR3 DNA reads TGTGCCAGCCTCCGCTACAGGGATCACGAGCAGTACTTC. Translating gives CASLRYRDHEQYF. Full variable domain (remainder filled in from reference TRBV28 and TRBJ2-7): DVKVTQSSRYLVKRTGEKVFLECVQDMDHENMFWYRQDPGLGLRLIYFSYDVKMKEKGDIPEGYSVSREKKERFSLILESASTNQTSMYLCASLRYRDHEQYFGPGTRLTVT.

CDR3 region: CASSLGQGSLGYTF. The CDR3 coding sequence is TGCGCCAGCAGCTTGGGACAGGGGAGCTTGGGCTACACCTTC. This chain connects TRBV5-1 to TRBJ1-2; 8 bases fit TRBD1. From germline, CDR1 is SGHRS and CDR2 YFSETQ. With 0 bases clipped from V and 8 bases from J, the junction kept 6 bases outside the gene matches. This CDR3 has 14 residues.

The V call is TRBV18, the J call TRBJ2-2; 8 bases align to TRBD1. The CDR3 is 16 residues long. The germline V gene has CDR1 KGHSH and CDR2 LQKENI. After removal of 3 bases from V and 4 bases from J, the junction contained 7 bases not matched to a gene. In DNA, the CDR3 is TGTGCCAGCTCACCTATGACAGGGGTCGTCACCGGGGAGCTGTTTTTT. This codes for CASSPMTGVVTGELFF.

This clone appeared a single time. This chain uses TRBV6-5 with TRBJ2-1, with a possible D match to TRBD1 (5 bases). The CDR3 length is 14 residues. Germline-derived CDR1 and CDR2 are MNHEY and SVGAGI. Between the trimmed V and J ends, which lost 2 bases and 3 bases, there was a span of 8 bases. CDR3 residues: CASSYGDSYNEQFF. The CDR3 coding sequence is TGTGCCAGCAGTTACGGAGACAGCTACAATGAGCAGTTCTTC.

This clone was detected once. This rearrangement joins TRBV19 to TRBJ2-3; D possibly corresponds to TRBD1 (6 bases). V lost 4 bases, J lost 4 bases, and 12 bases lay in between. Germline assignment: CDR1 LNHDA and CDR2 SQIVND (reference sequence). The CDR3 is 14 residues long. CDR3 sequence: CASSTYRESDTQYF. For the CDR3, the DNA is TGTGCCAGTAGTACCTACAGGGAATCAGATACGCAGTATTTT.

The chain uses TRBV6-5 and TRBJ2-7; TRBD1 aligns across 7 bases. CDR1 and CDR2 (germline): MNHEY, SVGAGI. CDR3 length: 11 residues. J was trimmed by 4 bases and V by 7 bases; bases with no gene match: 1. CDR3 region: CASMGQYEQYF. The CDR3 DNA is TGTGCCAGCATGGGACAGTACGAGCAGTACTTC.

This clone was seen more than once but under ten times. This CDR3 is also generated by other DNA sequences in the sample. V is TRBV5-1 and J is TRBJ1-1; D gene unclear. CDR1 is SGHRS and CDR2 is YFSETQ in the germline V gene. The CDR3 has 13 residues. V was trimmed by 1 base and J by 2 bases, leaving 6 bases between them. The CDR3 loop reads CASSLTANTEAFF. The CDR3 region has the DNA TGCGCCAGCAGCTTGACAGCCAACACTGAAGCTTTCTTT.

This rearrangement joins TRBV6-1 to TRBJ2-1; 7 bases agree with TRBD1. The CDR3 contains 12 residues. Trimming took 0 bases from V and 12 from J; bases not matched to a gene: 2. Germline CDR1 MNHNS, CDR2 SASEGT. This chain's CDR3 is CASSEARGPQFF. The CDR3 DNA reads TGTGCCAGCAGTGAAGCGAGGGGGCCGCAGTTCTTC.

This chain joins TRBV29-1 and TRBJ2-1, with 9 bases matching TRBD1. Per the germline V gene, CDR1 is SQVTM and CDR2 is ANQGSEA. With V trimmed by 5 bases and J by 7 bases, 9 bases remained unmatched. This CDR3 is built from 14 residues. Here the CDR3 reads CSVSTGGLGNEQFF. In nucleotides, the CDR3 is TGCAGCGTTTCAACAGGGGGCCTCGGGAATGAGCAGTTCTTC.

As to this clone: Its ends do not fully match the called genes, so a read error is possible. The chain carries TRBV7-7 and TRBJ1-6, with 10 bases matching TRBD1. This CDR3 spans 14 amino acids. Germline V gene data show CDR1 as SSHAT and CDR2 as FNYEAQ (reference sequence). The CDR3 here is CASSPGQGHSPLHF. The CDR3 DNA sequence: TGTGCTAGCAGCCCGGGACAGGGGCATTCACCCCTCCACTTT.

The gene calls are TRBV30 and TRBJ1-2; D uncertain. Trimming cost V 3 bases and J 3 bases, with 11 bases left between them. Germline V gives CDR1 GTSNPN, CDR2 SVGIG (reference sequence). The CDR3 totals 13 residues. DNA for the CDR3: TGTGCCTGGAGCGGTCGGGGAGACTATGGCTACACCTTC. This encodes CAWSGRGDYGYTF. Full variable domain (remainder filled in from reference TRBV30 and TRBJ1-2): SQTIHQWPATLVQPVGSPLSLECTVEGTSNPNLYWYRQAAGRGLQLLFYSVGIGQISSEVPQNLSASRPQDRQFILSSKKLLLSDSGFYLCAWSGRGDYGYTFGSGTRLTVV.

This sequence joins TRBV10-3 and TRBJ2-5, with D perhaps TRBD1 (5 bases). Trimming pared 5 bases from V and 3 bases from J, leaving 13 bases between. The CDR3 runs 14 residues. CDR1 and CDR2 (germline): ENHRY, SYGVKD. In nucleotides, the CDR3 is TGTGCCATCAGTCAGGGATTTACGGAAGAGACCCAGTACTTC. Translation: CAISQGFTEETQYF.

This CDR3 is CASSFLLLQGFTGELFF. In DNA, the CDR3 is TGTGCCAGCAGCTTCCTTCTTTTACAGGGGTTCACCGGGGAGCTGTTTTTT. V and J are TRBV11-2 and TRBJ2-2, with TRBD1 matching over 7 bases. Germline CDR1 SGHAT, CDR2 FQNNGV. Trimming at V came to 3 bases and at J to 4 bases, leaving 11 bases not matched to a gene. The CDR3 extends over 17 amino acids.

This clone was counted a single time. The chain recombines TRBV28 with TRBJ2-7, with 8 nucleotides matching TRBD1. This CDR3 has 16 residues. V shed 6 bases and J 0 bases; nucleotides not matched to a gene: 10. Germline V gene data show CDR1 as MDHEN and CDR2 as SYDVKM. The CDR3 sequence: CASSRAGTGDSYEQYF. CDR3 in DNA: TGTGCCAGCAGCCGCGCTGGGACAGGAGACTCCTACGAGCAGTACTTC.

This chain joins TRBV4-1 and TRBJ1-6; TRBD1 is a possible D gene (5 bases). Trimming stripped 7 bases from V and 6 bases from J, with 16 bases between. CDR3 length equals 15 residues. In germline, CDR1 is MGHRA, CDR2 YSYEKL. The DNA for the CDR3 is TGCGCCAGCACTACAGACCCAGGGATTAATTCACCCCTCCACTTT. It specifies CASTTDPGINSPLHF.

This chain links TRBV6-5 with TRBJ1-1; tentatively, D is TRBD1 (6 bases). The CDR3 runs 11 residues. Germline V CDR1 and CDR2: MNHEY, SVGAGI. V shed 4 bases and J shed 11 bases, with 11 bases lying between them. The CDR3 loop reads CASSSRGEAFF. The DNA of the CDR3 is TGTGCCAGCAGTTCCAGGGGCGAGGCTTTCTTT.

This rearrangement joins TRBV6-5 to TRBJ1-1; D is perhaps TRBD1 (6 bases). V was cut by 6 bases and J by 2 bases, with 10 bases left in between. Germline V gene lookup returns CDR1 MNHEY and CDR2 SVGAGI. The CDR3 extends over 13 amino acids. CDR3 protein: CASSRQANTEAFF. CDR3 nucleotides: TGTGCCAGCAGCAGACAGGCTAACACTGAAGCTTTCTTT.

The J gene is TRBJ2-7, the V gene TRBV18, with 7 bases identical to TRBD1. The J segment lost 4 bases and the V segment lost 2 bases, leaving 5 bases of the junction unmatched. CDR1 and CDR2 (germline): KGHSH, LQKENI. This CDR3 is 14 amino acids long. CDR3 region: CASSPSTGRYEQYF. The CDR3 DNA sequence: TGTGCCAGCTCACCATCGACAGGGCGGTACGAGCAGTACTTC.